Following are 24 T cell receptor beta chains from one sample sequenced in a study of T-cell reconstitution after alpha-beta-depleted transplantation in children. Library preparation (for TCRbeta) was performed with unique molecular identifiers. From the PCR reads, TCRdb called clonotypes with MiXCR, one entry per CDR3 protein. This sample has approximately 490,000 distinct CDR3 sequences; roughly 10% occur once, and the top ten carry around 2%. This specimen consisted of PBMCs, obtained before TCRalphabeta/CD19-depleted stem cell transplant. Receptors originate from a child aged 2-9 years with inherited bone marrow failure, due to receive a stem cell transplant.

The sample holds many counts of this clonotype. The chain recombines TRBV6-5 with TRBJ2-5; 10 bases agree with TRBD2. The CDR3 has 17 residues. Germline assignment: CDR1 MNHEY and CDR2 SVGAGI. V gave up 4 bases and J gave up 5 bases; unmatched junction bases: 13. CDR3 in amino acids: CASSLDPSAGGAETQYF. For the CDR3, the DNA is TGTGCCAGCAGTTTGGACCCCTCAGCGGGAGGGGCTGAGACCCAGTACTTC.

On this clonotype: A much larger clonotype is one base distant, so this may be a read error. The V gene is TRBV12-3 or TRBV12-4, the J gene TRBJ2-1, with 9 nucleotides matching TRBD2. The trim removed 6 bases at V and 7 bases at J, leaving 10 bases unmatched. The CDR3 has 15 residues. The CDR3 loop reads CASRFRGLAGNEQFF. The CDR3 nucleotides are TGTGCCAGCAGGTTCAGAGGGCTAGCGGGAAATGAGCAGTTCTTC.

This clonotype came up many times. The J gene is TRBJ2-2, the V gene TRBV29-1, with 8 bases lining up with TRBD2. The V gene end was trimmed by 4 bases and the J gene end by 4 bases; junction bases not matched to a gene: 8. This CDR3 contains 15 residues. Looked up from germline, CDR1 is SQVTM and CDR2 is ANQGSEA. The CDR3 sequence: CSVGRAGEITGELFF. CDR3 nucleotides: TGCAGCGTTGGAAGAGCGGGAGAGATCACCGGGGAGCTGTTTTTT.

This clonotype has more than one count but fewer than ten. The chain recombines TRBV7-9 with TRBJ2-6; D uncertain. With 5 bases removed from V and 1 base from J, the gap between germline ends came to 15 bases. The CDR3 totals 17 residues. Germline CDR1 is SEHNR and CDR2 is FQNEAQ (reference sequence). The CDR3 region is CASSDRPFESGANVLTF. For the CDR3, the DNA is TGTGCCAGCAGCGATCGGCCCTTTGAGTCTGGGGCCAACGTCCTGACTTTC.

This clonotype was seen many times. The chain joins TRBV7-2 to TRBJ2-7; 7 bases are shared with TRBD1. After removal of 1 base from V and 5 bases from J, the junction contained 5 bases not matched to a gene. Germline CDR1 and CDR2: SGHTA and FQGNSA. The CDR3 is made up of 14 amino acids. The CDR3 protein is CASSLVGGPHEQYF. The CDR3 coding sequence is TGTGCCAGCAGCTTAGTAGGGGGCCCCCACGAGCAGTACTTC. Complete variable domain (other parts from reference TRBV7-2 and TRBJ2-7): GAGVSQSPSNKVTEKGKDVELRCDPISGHTALYWYRQSLGQGLEFLIYFQGNSAPDKSGLPSDRFSAERTGGSVSTLTIQRTQQEDSAVYLCASSLVGGPHEQYFGPGTRLTVT.

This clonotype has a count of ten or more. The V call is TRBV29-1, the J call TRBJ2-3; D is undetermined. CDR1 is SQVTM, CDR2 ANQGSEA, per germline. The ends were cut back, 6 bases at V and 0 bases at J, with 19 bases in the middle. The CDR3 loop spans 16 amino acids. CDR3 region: CSVGNLGDTSTDTQYF. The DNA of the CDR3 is TGCAGCGTGGGGAACTTAGGAGACACTAGCACAGATACGCAGTATTTT.

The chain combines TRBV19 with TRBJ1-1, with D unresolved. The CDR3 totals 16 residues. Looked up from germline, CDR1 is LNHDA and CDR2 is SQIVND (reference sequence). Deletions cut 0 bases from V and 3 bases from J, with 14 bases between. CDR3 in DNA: TGTGCCAGTAGTATAGAGGCGGGGATTTGGGACACTGAAGCTTTCTTT. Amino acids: CASSIEAGIWDTEAFF.

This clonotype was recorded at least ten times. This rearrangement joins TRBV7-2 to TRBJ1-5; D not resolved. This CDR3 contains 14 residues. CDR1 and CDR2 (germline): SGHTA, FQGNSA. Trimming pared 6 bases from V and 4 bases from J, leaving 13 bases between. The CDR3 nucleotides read TGTGCCAGCAGTTATACTTACGAGAATCAGCCCCAGCATTTT. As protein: CASSYTYENQPQHF.

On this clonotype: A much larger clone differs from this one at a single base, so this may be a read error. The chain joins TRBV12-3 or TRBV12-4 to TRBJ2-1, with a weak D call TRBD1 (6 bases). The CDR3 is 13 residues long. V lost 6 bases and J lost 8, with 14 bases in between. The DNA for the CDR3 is TGTGCCAGCAGCGTCGGACAGTACGATGAGCAGTTCTTC. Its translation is CASSVGQYDEQFF.

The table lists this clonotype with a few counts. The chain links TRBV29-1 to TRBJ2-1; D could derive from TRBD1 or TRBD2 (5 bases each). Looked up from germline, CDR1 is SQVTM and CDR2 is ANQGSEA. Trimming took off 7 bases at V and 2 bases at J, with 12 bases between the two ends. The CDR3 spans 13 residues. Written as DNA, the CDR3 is TGCAGCGCCGGGGCCCTGGCCTACAATGAGCAGTTCTTC. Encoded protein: CSAGALAYNEQFF.

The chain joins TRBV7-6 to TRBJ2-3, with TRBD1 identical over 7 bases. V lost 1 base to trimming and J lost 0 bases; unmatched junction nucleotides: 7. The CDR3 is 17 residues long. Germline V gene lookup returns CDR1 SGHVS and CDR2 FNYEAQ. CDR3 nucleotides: TGTGCCAGCAGCTTAGAACTACAGGGGCGGAGCACAGATACGCAGTATTTT. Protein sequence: CASSLELQGRSTDTQYF.

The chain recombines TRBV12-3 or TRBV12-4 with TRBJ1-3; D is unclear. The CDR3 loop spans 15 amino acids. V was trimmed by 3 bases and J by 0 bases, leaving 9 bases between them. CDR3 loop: CASSFWANSGNTIYF. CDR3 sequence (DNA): TGTGCCAGCAGTTTTTGGGCAAACTCTGGAAACACCATATATTTT.

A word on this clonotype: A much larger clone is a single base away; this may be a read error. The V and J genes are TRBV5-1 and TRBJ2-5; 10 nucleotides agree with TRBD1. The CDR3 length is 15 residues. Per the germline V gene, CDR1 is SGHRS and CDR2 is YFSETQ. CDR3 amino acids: CASSLGTGALETEYF. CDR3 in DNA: TGCGCCAGCAGCTTAGGGACAGGGGCCTTAGAGACCGAGTACTTC.

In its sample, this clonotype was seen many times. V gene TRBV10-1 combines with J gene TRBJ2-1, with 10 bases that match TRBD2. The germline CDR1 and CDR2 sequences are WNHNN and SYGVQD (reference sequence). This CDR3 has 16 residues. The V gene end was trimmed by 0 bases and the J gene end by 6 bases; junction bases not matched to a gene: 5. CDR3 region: CASSESGLAGANEQFF. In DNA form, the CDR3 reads TGCGCCAGCAGTGAGTCGGGGCTAGCGGGAGCCAATGAGCAGTTCTTC.

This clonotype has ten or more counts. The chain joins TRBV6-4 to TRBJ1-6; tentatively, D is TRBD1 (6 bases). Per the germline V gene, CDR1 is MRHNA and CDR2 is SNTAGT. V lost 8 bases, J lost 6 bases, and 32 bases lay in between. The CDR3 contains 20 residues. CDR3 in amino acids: CASSGVRGAESAYLNSPLHF. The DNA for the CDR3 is TGTGCCAGCTCCGGAGTACGGGGGGCGGAGTCCGCCTATCTTAATTCACCCCTCCACTTT.

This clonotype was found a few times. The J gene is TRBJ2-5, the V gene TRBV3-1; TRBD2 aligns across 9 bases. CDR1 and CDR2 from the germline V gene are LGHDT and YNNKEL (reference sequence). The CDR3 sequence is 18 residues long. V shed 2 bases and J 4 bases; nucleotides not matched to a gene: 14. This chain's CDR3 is CASSQPQREDIRGETQYF. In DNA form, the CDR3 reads TGTGCCAGCAGCCAACCCCAGCGGGAGGACATCCGGGGAGAGACCCAGTACTTC.

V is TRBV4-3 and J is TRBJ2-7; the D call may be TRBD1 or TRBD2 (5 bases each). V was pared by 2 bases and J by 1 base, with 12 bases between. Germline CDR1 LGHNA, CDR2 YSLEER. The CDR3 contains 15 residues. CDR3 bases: TGCGCCAGCAGCCAAATACCGGGGCCATCCTACGAGCAGTACTTC. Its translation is CASSQIPGPSYEQYF.

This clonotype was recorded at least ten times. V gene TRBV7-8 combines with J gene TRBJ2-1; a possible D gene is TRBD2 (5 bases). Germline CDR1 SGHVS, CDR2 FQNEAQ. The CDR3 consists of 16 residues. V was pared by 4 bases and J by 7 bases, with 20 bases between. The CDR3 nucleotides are TGTGCCAGCAGCTCCCCCGGGGTCATTCAACTTAATGAGCAGTTCTTC. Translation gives CASSSPGVIQLNEQFF.

CDR3 residues: CSARGSTSGGGTQYF. CDR3 nucleotide sequence: TGCAGTGCTAGGGGGTCGACTAGCGGGGGGGGAACGCAGTATTTT. V is TRBV20-1 and J is TRBJ2-3, with TRBD2 identical over 14 bases. The CDR3 contains 15 residues. V shed 3 bases, J shed 9 bases, and the junction held 8 bases outside the gene matches. Germline assignment: CDR1 DFQATT and CDR2 SNEGSKA (reference sequence).

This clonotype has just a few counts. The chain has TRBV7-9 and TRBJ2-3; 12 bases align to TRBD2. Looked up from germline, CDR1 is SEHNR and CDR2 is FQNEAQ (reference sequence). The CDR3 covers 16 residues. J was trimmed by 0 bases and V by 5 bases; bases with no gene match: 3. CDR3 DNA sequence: TGTGCCAGCAGCCGCGGGACTAGCGGGAGCACAGATACGCAGTATTTT. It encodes CASSRGTSGSTDTQYF.

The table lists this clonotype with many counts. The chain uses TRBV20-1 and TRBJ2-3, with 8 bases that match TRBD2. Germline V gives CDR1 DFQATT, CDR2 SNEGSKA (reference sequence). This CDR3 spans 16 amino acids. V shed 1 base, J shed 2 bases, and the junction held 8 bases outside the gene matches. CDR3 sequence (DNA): TGCAGTGCTAGAGCTGAGCGGGAGCTGTTCACAGATACGCAGTATTTT. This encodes CSARAERELFTDTQYF.

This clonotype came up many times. The CDR3 loop reads CASSLTGVPLEKLFF. CDR3 DNA sequence: TGTGCCAGCAGTTTGACAGGGGTCCCCCTTGAAAAACTGTTTTTT. This chain joins TRBV27 and TRBJ1-4; TRBD1 aligns across 8 bases. V shed 3 bases, J shed 7 bases, and the junction held 7 bases outside the gene matches. From germline, CDR1 is MNHEY and CDR2 SMNVEV (reference sequence). This CDR3 is 15 amino acids long.

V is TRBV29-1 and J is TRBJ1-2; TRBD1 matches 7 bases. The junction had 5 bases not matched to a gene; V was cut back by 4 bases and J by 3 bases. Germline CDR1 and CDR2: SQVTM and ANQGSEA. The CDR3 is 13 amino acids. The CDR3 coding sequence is TGCAGCGTTGGTACAGGGGTGGACTATGGCTACACCTTC. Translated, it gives CSVGTGVDYGYTF.

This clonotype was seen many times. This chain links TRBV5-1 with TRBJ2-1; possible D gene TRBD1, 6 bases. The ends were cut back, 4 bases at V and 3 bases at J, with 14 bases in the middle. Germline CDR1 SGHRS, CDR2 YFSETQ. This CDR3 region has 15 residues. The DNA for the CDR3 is TGCGCCAGCAGCCCCTCACAGGGTTTCTACAATGAGCAGTTCTTC. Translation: CASSPSQGFYNEQFF.